This entry concerns a single T cell receptor beta chain. The assay was immunoSEQ multiplex PCR, and TCRdb's table has in-frame clones only and misses some. Of approximately 200,000 clones listed, approximately 90% are singletons. Germline lookup yields CDR1 SGDLS and CDR2 YYNGEE. Trimming left V 2 bases short and J 0 bases short, with 12 bases between. There are 16 residues in the CDR3. This specimen comes from a study of blood T cell repertoires in COVID-19. Study context: The United States, Italy and Spain provided the acute and convalescent COVID-19 samples. Sources were T cells, B-cell-depleted T cells, or PBMCs; the material itself was cDNA or gDNA.

Sequencing was carried out using peripheral blood. The J gene is TRBJ1-5, the V gene TRBV9; D possibly corresponds to TRBD1 (5 bases). The receptor's source is a young man with COVID-19, enrolled during active disease. CDR3 sequence: CASSVGGGDSNQPQHF. CDR3 bases: TGTGCCAGCAGCGTCGGGGGTGGGGATAGCAATCAGCCCCAGCATTTT.